This entry is about one T cell receptor (beta chain). Distinct nucleotide sequences in the sample also encode this CDR3. This record belongs to a study of shared clonotypes between healthy human individuals. CDR1 MNHNS and CDR2 SASEGT come from the germline V gene. The CDR3 length is 13 residues. Trimming removed 2 bases at V and 4 bases at J, with 6 bases between. Study donors comprised healthy, HIV-negative adults devoid of recent acute infection or vaccination. The protocol was immunoSEQ multiplex PCR, while the TCRdb copy is restricted to in-frame clones and leaves out a portion. The data hold millions of clones, with roughly nine tenths observed a single time.

This receptor was taken from a man between 18 and 35 years old in good health. This chain links TRBV6-1 with TRBJ1-5; D uncertain. Sequenced input: naive CD4+ T cells sorted from blood. Subset indicated: CD45RA+ positively selected. CDR3 protein: CASSEQSNQPQHF. In nucleotides, the CDR3 is TGTGCCAGCAGTGAACAGTCAAATCAGCCCCAGCATTTT.